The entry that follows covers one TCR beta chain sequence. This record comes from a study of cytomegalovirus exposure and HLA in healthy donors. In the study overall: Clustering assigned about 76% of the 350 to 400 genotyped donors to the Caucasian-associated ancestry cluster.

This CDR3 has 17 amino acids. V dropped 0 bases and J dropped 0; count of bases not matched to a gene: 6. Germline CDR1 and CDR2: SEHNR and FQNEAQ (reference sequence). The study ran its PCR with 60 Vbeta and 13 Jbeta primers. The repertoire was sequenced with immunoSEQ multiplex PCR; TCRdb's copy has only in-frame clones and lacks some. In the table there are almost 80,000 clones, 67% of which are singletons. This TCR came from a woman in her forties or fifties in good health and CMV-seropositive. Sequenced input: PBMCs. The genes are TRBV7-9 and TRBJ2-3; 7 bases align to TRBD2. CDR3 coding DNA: TGTGCCAGCAGCTTAGCGCTCCAGCGGGATAGCACAGATACGCAGTATTTT. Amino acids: CASSLALQRDSTDTQYF.